A single sample gave rise to the 13 T cell receptor beta chains below, sequenced in a study of blood T cell repertoires in COVID-19. Sequencing was performed with immunoSEQ multiplex PCR; in TCRdb, only in-frame clones are kept and a portion is missing. The sample shows 90,000 to 110,000 clones, roughly 84% of them seen only once. Sequencing was done on a sample of peripheral blood. These receptors all stem from a woman aged 50 to 60 with acute or convalescent COVID-19.

V usage is TRBV19 and J usage is TRBJ1-3; 7 positions match TRBD1. Germline CDR1 reads LNHDA; CDR2 reads SQIVND (reference sequence). The CDR3 is made up of 12 amino acids. The V and J ends lost 10 bases and 4 bases, in that order; junction bases with no gene match: 4. Here the CDR3 reads CATSGQGNTIYF. The CDR3 nucleotides are TGTGCCACCTCGGGACAGGGAAACACCATATATTTT. Looking up the rest from reference TRBV19 and TRBJ1-3 gives the full variable domain: DGGITQSPKYLFRKEGQNVTLSCEQNLNHDAMYWYRQDPGQGLRLIYYSQIVNDFQKGDIAEGYSVSREKKESFPLTVTSAQKNPTAFYLCATSGQGNTIYFGEGSWLTVV.

The gene calls are TRBV10-3 and TRBJ1-6; 10 bases align to TRBD1. CDR3 length: 17 amino acids. V trimming: 6 bases; J trimming: 7 bases; junction bases outside the gene matches: 12. In germline, CDR1 is ENHRY, CDR2 SYGVKD. The CDR3 nucleotides read TGTGCCATCAGACGGTCCGGGACAGGGGATCAAAATTCACCCCTCCACTTT. This sequence encodes CAIRRSGTGDQNSPLHF.

As regards this clone: The identical CDR3 is also encoded by other nucleotide sequences in the sample. The chain uses TRBV5-1 and TRBJ1-2; 7 bases map to TRBD1. Trimming at V came to 3 bases and at J to 2 bases, leaving 4 bases not matched to a gene. In germline, CDR1 is SGHRS, CDR2 YFSETQ. CDR3 length: 14 residues. Here the CDR3 reads CASSSGQPNYGYTF. In DNA form, the CDR3 reads TGCGCCAGCAGCTCGGGACAGCCAAACTATGGCTACACCTTC.

This clone occurred a few times. This sequence joins TRBV7-9 and TRBJ1-4; D is unclear. In germline, CDR1 is SEHNR, CDR2 FQNEAQ (reference sequence). The CDR3 spans 17 residues. Trimming pared 4 bases from V and 1 base from J, leaving 16 bases between. This chain's CDR3 is CASSSSGRRKTNEKLFF. CDR3 DNA: TGTGCCAGCAGCTCCTCGGGCAGGAGGAAAACTAATGAAAAACTGTTTTTT.

This chain connects TRBV7-9 to TRBJ1-1; 7 bases agree with TRBD1. The CDR3 is 15 amino acids. Per germline, CDR1 SEHNR and CDR2 FQNEAQ (reference sequence). After removal of 5 bases from V and 0 bases from J, the junction contained 6 bases not matched to a gene. The CDR3 region is CASSPRQGLNTEAFF. As DNA, the CDR3 is TGTGCCAGCAGCCCCCGACAGGGACTGAACACTGAAGCTTTCTTT.

This clone occurred once. The J gene is TRBJ2-2, the V gene TRBV24-1, with TRBD1 identical over 8 bases. The CDR3 extends over 17 amino acids. The trim removed 7 bases at V and 2 bases at J, leaving 11 bases unmatched. Germline V gene lookup returns CDR1 KGHDR and CDR2 SFDVKD. CDR3 residues: CATSPSPGGLNTGELFF. In nucleotides, the CDR3 is TGTGCCACCAGCCCCTCTCCAGGGGGCCTAAACACCGGGGAGCTGTTTTTT.

The J gene is TRBJ2-3, the V gene TRBV5-1; 14 nucleotides match TRBD2. The trim removed 4 bases at V and 0 bases at J, leaving 7 bases unmatched. CDR1 and CDR2 (germline): SGHRS, YFSETQ. The CDR3 runs 18 residues. CDR3 DNA sequence: TGCGCCAGCAGCCCAGGACTAGCGGGGGGCCTTAGCACAGATACGCAGTATTTT. Its translation: CASSPGLAGGLSTDTQYF. Combining the CDR3 with reference TRBV5-1 and TRBJ2-3 gives the whole variable domain KAGVTQTPRYLIKTRGQQVTLSCSPISGHRSVSWYQQTPGQGLQFLFEYFSETQRNKGNFPGRFSGRQFSNSRSEMNVSTLELGDSALYLCASSPGLAGGLSTDTQYFGPGTRLTVL.

The chain has TRBV27 and TRBJ1-1; the D gene is possibly TRBD1 (6 bases). With 2 bases removed from V and 3 bases from J, the gap between germline ends came to 7 bases. Germline-derived CDR1 and CDR2 are MNHEY and SMNVEV (reference sequence). The CDR3 contains 13 residues. CDR3 coding DNA: TGTGCCAGCAGTTTAAAGGGGGACACTGAAGCTTTCTTT. Residues: CASSLKGDTEAFF.

This clone was counted a single time. V and J are TRBV24-1 and TRBJ2-7; the match to TRBD2 covers 8 bases. J gave up 3 bases and V 1 base, and 4 bases lay outside the gene matches. The CDR3 has 15 residues. Per germline, CDR1 KGHDR and CDR2 SFDVKD. The CDR3 DNA follows: TGTGCCACCAGTGATTTCAGCGGGGGCTACTACGAGCAGTACTTC. This gives the protein CATSDFSGGYYEQYF.

As DNA, the CDR3 is TGTGCCAGCAGCCCTCGTCGGAGCTCCTATAATTCACCCCTCCACTTT. It codes for CASSPRRSSYNSPLHF. V is TRBV27 and J is TRBJ1-6; D call uncertain. This CDR3 region has 16 residues. Germline assignment: CDR1 MNHEY and CDR2 SMNVEV (reference sequence). Trimming left V 6 bases short and J 0 bases short, with 12 bases between.

J is TRBJ2-5 and V is TRBV7-3; possibly TRBD2 for D (7 bases). The CDR3 has 15 residues. CDR1 and CDR2 from the germline V gene are SGHTA and FQGTGA. With 4 bases removed from V and 5 bases from J, the gap between germline ends came to 17 bases. The CDR3 bases are TGTGCCAGCAGCTCCCTGGGGGGGCGAAAGGAGACCCAGTACTTC. Translated: CASSSLGGRKETQYF.

Concerning this clone itself: This sample also contains other DNA sequences that code for the same CDR3. The rearrangement uses TRBV19 and TRBJ2-7, with 11 bases that match TRBD2. Germline V gives CDR1 LNHDA, CDR2 SQIVND (reference sequence). This CDR3 is 12 amino acids long. Written as DNA, the CDR3 is TGTGCATCTAGCGGGGGGATCTACGAGCAGTACTTC. As protein: CASSGGIYEQYF.

The chain combines TRBV18 with TRBJ2-3; 8 bases line up with TRBD2. Germline trimming cut 3 bases from V and 0 bases from J; bases unmatched to any gene: 2. The length of the CDR3 is 15 residues. Germline V CDR1 and CDR2: KGHSH, LQKENI. CDR3: CASSPTSVSTDTQYF. The CDR3 bases are TGTGCCAGCTCACCGACTAGCGTAAGCACAGATACGCAGTATTTT.